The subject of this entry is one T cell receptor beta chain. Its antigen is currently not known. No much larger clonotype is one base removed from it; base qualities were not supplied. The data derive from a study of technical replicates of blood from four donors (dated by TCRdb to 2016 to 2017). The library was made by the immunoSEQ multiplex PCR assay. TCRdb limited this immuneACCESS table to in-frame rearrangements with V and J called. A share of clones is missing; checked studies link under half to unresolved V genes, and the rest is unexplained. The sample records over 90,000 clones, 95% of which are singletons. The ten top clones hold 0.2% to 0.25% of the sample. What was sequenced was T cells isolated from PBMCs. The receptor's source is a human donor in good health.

At the DNA level, the sequence is TGTGCCAGCTCACCTCGGGGAGGAGGGCCTGAGACCCAGTACTTC. The encoded protein is CASSPRGGGPETQYF. The receptor chain draws on TRBV18 and TRBJ2-5; the best D guess is TRBD2, with 6 bases matching. From the germline V gene, CDR1 is KGHSH and CDR2 is LQKENI. Counted from cysteine to phenylalanine, this CDR3 has 15 amino acids. Here the CDR3 DNA is all that survives: 45 bases in frame from base 1. V is clipped by 3 bases and J by 5 bases, and the sequence between their germline boundaries is 16 bases long.